This T cell receptor beta chain was recorded in a study of T cell responses to AZD1222 COVID-19 vaccine. Looked up from germline, CDR1 is KGHSH and CDR2 is LQKENI. Trimming took 3 bases from V and 4 from J, leaving 12 bases between them. This CDR3 spans 14 amino acids. Generated by immunoSEQ multiplex PCR, the TCRdb table keeps only in-frame clones and is missing some. The sample yields about 96,000 clones, about 93% seen once. As concerns this clone: As yet, its antigen is unknown.

Broader study findings: Spike-spanning, vaccine-associated CD4 TCRs were dominant at 160-218 and 743-854. With two AZD1222 doses given, Spike-specific TCR breadth and depth both rose. Donors were mostly white British, more females; clonal diversity possibly underestimated.

The clonotype originates from an adult in good health. The sequencing used peripheral blood, collected on day 0 of MenACWY control vaccination. The chain is built from TRBV18 and TRBJ1-1, with D possibly being TRBD1 (5 bases). For the CDR3, the DNA is TGTGCCAGCTCACCCTCGGGGGTCGGCACTGAAGCTTTCTTT. Encoded protein: CASSPSGVGTEAFF.